What follows describes a single T cell receptor (beta chain). This sample is drawn from a study of cytomegalovirus exposure and HLA in healthy donors. In the PCR, 60 Vbeta and 13 Jbeta primers were used. Assay: immunoSEQ multiplex PCR; the TCRdb copy retains only in-frame clones and omits some. This sample has about 140,000 clones; over 60% occur once, and the top ten carry more than 0.9%. From germline, CDR1 is MNHEY and CDR2 SMNVEV (reference sequence). This CDR3 region has 12 residues. The clonotype originates from a male donor in good health and CMV-seropositive. Specimen: PBMCs. The chain combines TRBV27 with TRBJ1-6; D possibly corresponds to TRBD1 (5 bases). CDR3 coding DNA: TGTGTCGACAGCTATCATAATTCACCCCTCCACTTT. Translation gives CVDSYHNSPLHF.